This T cell receptor beta chain was identified in a study of blood T cell repertoires in COVID-19. For the study at large: Acute-phase and convalescent COVID-19 samples originated in the United States, Italy and Spain.

This CDR3 region has 15 residues. Trimming stripped 7 bases from V and 0 bases from J, with 13 bases between. The germline V gene encodes CDR1 LNHDA and CDR2 SQIVND (reference sequence). Generated by immunoSEQ multiplex PCR, the TCRdb table keeps only in-frame clones and is missing some. The data hold around 86,000 clones, with approximately 86% observed a single time. The sample taken for sequencing was peripheral blood. The receptor comes from an elderly woman with acute or convalescent COVID-19. The J gene is TRBJ2-1, the V gene TRBV19; D is undetermined. CDR3 nucleotide sequence: TGTGCCAGTACCCGAGCCCCCTTCTCCTACAATGAGCAGTTCTTC. This codes for CASTRAPFSYNEQFF.